This T cell receptor beta chain was found in a study of blood T cell repertoires in COVID-19. Study context: Both acute and convalescent COVID-19 samples were obtained from the United States, Italy and Spain.

Per the original data handling: Scientists estimated how many nucleated cells there were by amplifying reference gene primers. Using immunoSEQ multiplex PCR, the repertoire was profiled, and TCRdb retains in-frame clones only, with some absent. The V and J calls and the clone size are those of that table, but D and trimming were determined from the DNA. The data hold about 310,000 clones, with roughly 90% observed a single time. Participant-reported clinical history was the basis for cohort assignment. What the recovered Cohort 3 donors had was two negative PCRs, clearance, or symptom resolution. The V and J ends lost 0 bases and 5 bases respectively, with 8 bases between them. The CDR3 contains 13 residues. Germline loops: CDR1 SGHNT, CDR2 YYREEE (reference sequence).

The TCR sequence derives from a woman in her 30s who had recovered from COVID-19. This rearrangement joins TRBV5-4 to TRBJ1-1; D remains unclear. Sequences were obtained from PBMCs or T cells enriched from blood (not recorded which). CDR3 in amino acids: CASSLEGGTEAFF. The CDR3 bases are TGTGCCAGCAGCTTGGAGGGAGGAACTGAAGCTTTCTTT.